Shown below are 23 T cell receptor beta chains from a single sample sequenced in a study of T cell responses to AZD1222 COVID-19 vaccine. Produced via immunoSEQ multiplex PCR; TCRdb's table is partial and in-frame only. The table lists 86,000 or so clones, 86% of them singletons. The input for sequencing was peripheral blood, taken 28 days after the second AZD1222 dose. The source of these receptors is an adult who received the AZD1222 COVID-19 vaccine.

CDR3 DNA sequence: TGTGCCAGCAGCCATTTAGGGACTAAGCAGTTCTTC. It yields the protein CASSHLGTKQFF. This chain connects TRBV3-1 (or the pseudogene TRBV3-2) to TRBJ2-1; 7 bases agree with TRBD2. Per germline, CDR1 LGHDT and CDR2 YNNKEL (reference sequence). The CDR3 loop spans 12 amino acids. Trimming cost V 3 bases and J 11 bases; bases outside gene matches: 4.

The chain joins TRBV7-9 to TRBJ1-5; TRBD1 might be the D (5 bases). The CDR3 is 15 residues long. Germline-derived CDR1 and CDR2 are SEHNR and FQNEAQ (reference sequence). Trimming removed 1 base from V and 3 bases from J, with 10 bases in between. The CDR3 region is CASSLGGTLNQPQHF. In nucleotides, the CDR3 is TGTGCCAGCAGCTTAGGAGGGACCCTCAATCAGCCCCAGCATTTT.

The rearrangement links TRBV6-1 to TRBJ2-7; the D gene is possibly TRBD2 (6 bases). Trimming pared 3 bases from V and 4 bases from J, leaving 16 bases between. The germline gives CDR1 MNHNS, CDR2 SASEGT. The CDR3 covers 15 residues. DNA for the CDR3: TGTGCCAGCAGTGATGGGGGGACGGCCATGTACGAGCAGTACTTC. It encodes CASSDGGTAMYEQYF.

This chain connects TRBV23-1 to TRBJ2-7, with D possibly matching TRBD1 (5 bases). TRBV23-1 is filed as an ORF, its function uncertain. This CDR3 region has 14 residues. V gave up 4 bases and J gave up 3 bases, with 13 bases separating them. The DNA of the CDR3 is TGCGCCAGCAGTCCACTCACAGGAGACTACGAGCAGTACTTC. Translation: CASSPLTGDYEQYF.

The sample holds a few counts of this clone. The chain has TRBV11-1 and TRBJ2-2, with D possibly matching TRBD2 (5 bases). Germline loops: CDR1 SGHAT, CDR2 FQDESV (reference sequence). CDR3 size: 15 residues. Trimming took 5 bases from V and 5 from J, leaving 15 bases between them. The CDR3 bases are TGTGCCAGCAGCAGAAGGTTCTCGGGGACCGGGGAGCTGTTTTTT. Translation gives CASSRRFSGTGELFF.

Note on this clone: Germline is not matched at one junction end, which may reflect a read error. The genes are TRBV7-9 and TRBJ1-1, with D maybe TRBD1 (5 bases). The CDR3 length is 14 residues. CDR1 SEHNR and CDR2 FQNEAQ come from the germline V gene (reference sequence). The DNA for the CDR3 is TGTGGCAGCAGCTTAAGTCAGGGAAACACTGAAGCTTTCTTT. Translation gives CGSSLSQGNTEAFF. The complete variable domain, with remaining parts taken from reference TRBV7-9 and TRBJ1-1, reads DTGVSQNPRHKITKRGQNVTFRCDPISEHNRLYWYRQTLGQGPEFLTYFQNEAQLEKSRLLSDRFSAERPKGSFSTLEIQRTEQGDSAMYLCGSSLSQGNTEAFFGQGTRLTVV.

The chain links TRBV7-9 to TRBJ1-5; 9 bases align to TRBD1. Per germline, CDR1 SEHNR and CDR2 FQNEAQ (reference sequence). This CDR3 region has 14 residues. V trimming: 6 bases; J trimming: 6 bases; junction bases outside the gene matches: 6. The CDR3 region is CASSWTGDGQPQHF. The CDR3, as DNA: TGTGCCAGCAGTTGGACAGGGGACGGTCAGCCCCAGCATTTT. The entire variable domain, with the rest obtained from reference TRBV7-9 and TRBJ1-5, is as follows: DTGVSQNPRHKITKRGQNVTFRCDPISEHNRLYWYRQTLGQGPEFLTYFQNEAQLEKSRLLSDRFSAERPKGSFSTLEIQRTEQGDSAMYLCASSWTGDGQPQHFGDGTRLSIL.

The chain joins TRBV2 to TRBJ1-4; D might be TRBD1 (6 bases). V lost 6 bases, J lost 3 bases, and 14 bases lay in between. The germline V gene encodes CDR1 SNHLY and CDR2 FYNNEI. This CDR3 contains 15 residues. CDR3 sequence (DNA): TGTGCCAGCAGAGCCGGACAGAGCCCTAATGAAAAACTGTTTTTT. The encoded protein is CASRAGQSPNEKLFF.

The chain has TRBV28 and TRBJ2-7; possible D gene TRBD2, 5 bases. V lost 5 bases and J 4 bases, leaving 9 bases between the germline ends. CDR1 is MDHEN and CDR2 is SYDVKM in the germline V gene. CDR3 length: 12 amino acids. The CDR3 loop reads CASSTPGYEQYF. The CDR3 DNA reads TGTGCCAGCAGTACCCCGGGGTACGAGCAGTACTTC.

This clone appeared a single time. The chain is built from TRBV5-4 and TRBJ2-7; D unclear. Per germline, CDR1 SGHNT and CDR2 YYREEE (reference sequence). The CDR3 consists of 11 residues. Trimming removed 0 bases from V and 7 bases from J, with 5 bases in between. Written as DNA, the CDR3 is TGTGCCAGCAGCTTGGCCAGGGAGCAGTACTTC. Translating it yields CASSLAREQYF.

This chain links TRBV18 with TRBJ2-3; D not resolved. Trimming removed 2 bases at V and 5 bases at J, with 5 bases between. Germline CDR1 reads KGHSH; CDR2 reads LQKENI. This CDR3 is 12 amino acids long. Here the CDR3 reads CASSPYGDTQYF. In DNA, the CDR3 is TGTGCCAGCTCACCATATGGAGATACGCAGTATTTT.

This chain uses TRBV27 with TRBJ2-2; D gene uncertain. The CDR3 contains 11 residues. The germline V and J ends were trimmed by 4 bases and 4 bases, with 1 base remaining between them. Per the germline V gene, CDR1 is MNHEY and CDR2 is SMNVEV (reference sequence). The CDR3 DNA reads as TGTGCCAGCAGTTCCACCGGGGAGCTGTTTTTT. This translates into CASSSTGELFF.

V is TRBV3-1 (or the pseudogene TRBV3-2) and J is TRBJ2-5; D gene uncertain. Germline CDR1 LGHDT, CDR2 YNNKEL (reference sequence). This CDR3 is 16 amino acids long. Trimming took off 0 bases at V and 6 bases at J, with 17 bases between the two ends. The CDR3 nucleotides read TGTGCCAGCAGCCAAGAACAGTTTGGTAGGGAAAAGACCCAGTACTTC. Residues: CASSQEQFGREKTQYF.

Here the CDR3 DNA reads TGTGCCAGCAGCCCCGGGACGGCCGCGCGTGAAAAACTGTTTTTT. Its protein is CASSPGTAAREKLFF. This chain links TRBV28 with TRBJ1-4; perhaps TRBD1 as D (5 bases). The CDR3 contains 15 residues. Trimming took 6 bases from V and 7 from J, leaving 18 bases between them. CDR1 is MDHEN, CDR2 SYDVKM, per germline.

J is TRBJ1-3 and V is TRBV30; unclear D gene. Trimming removed 7 bases from V and 3 bases from J, with 10 bases in between. From germline, CDR1 is GTSNPN and CDR2 SVGIG (reference sequence). This CDR3 is 12 amino acids long. CDR3 sequence: CASRGFGNTIYF. The CDR3 DNA reads as TGTGCCTCCCGGGGATTTGGAAACACCATATATTTT.

Here the CDR3 reads CASSLSRNSYEQYF. The CDR3 DNA reads TGTGCCAGCAGCTTATCCCGCAACTCCTACGAGCAGTACTTC. The chain carries TRBV13 and TRBJ2-7; no definite D call. With 2 bases removed from V and 0 bases from J, the gap between germline ends came to 8 bases. The germline CDR1 and CDR2 sequences are PRHDT and FYEKMQ (reference sequence). This CDR3 is 14 amino acids long.

This clone was detected only a few times. Relative to the germline gene, one junction end is altered; a read error may explain this. The V call is TRBV7-2, the J call TRBJ2-7; 10 bases line up with TRBD2. This CDR3 has 14 residues. Germline V gives CDR1 SGHTA, CDR2 FQGNSA. The CDR3 DNA is TGTGCCAGCAGCATAGCTAGCGGGAGCTACGAGCAGTACTTC. This sequence encodes CASSIASGSYEQYF.

The DNA for the CDR3 is TGTGCCAGCGCTCCCTGGGCGCGGGAGACCCAGTACTTC. Translating gives CASAPWARETQYF. The rearrangement uses TRBV28 and TRBJ2-5; unclear D gene. Germline CDR1 is MDHEN and CDR2 is SYDVKM. Trimming left V 8 bases short and J 5 bases short, with 15 bases between. The CDR3 extends over 13 amino acids.

This chain links TRBV5-4 with TRBJ2-5; 7 positions match TRBD1. The CDR3 contains 14 residues. From germline, CDR1 is SGHNT and CDR2 YYREEE (reference sequence). After removal of 5 bases from V and 0 bases from J, the junction contained 4 bases not matched to a gene. The CDR3 is CASSWDSYQETQYF. CDR3 DNA: TGTGCCAGCAGTTGGGACAGTTACCAAGAGACCCAGTACTTC.

The V gene is TRBV5-1, the J gene TRBJ2-7; no firm D call. CDR1 SGHRS and CDR2 YFSETQ come from the germline V gene. CDR3 size: 13 residues. Deletions cut 4 bases from V and 6 bases from J, with 14 bases between. The CDR3 reads CASSLPDPLEQYF. The CDR3 nucleotides read TGCGCCAGCAGCCTCCCCGACCCCCTCGAGCAGTACTTC.

This clone was picked up one time. The chain is built from TRBV6-5 and TRBJ2-3; D may be TRBD1 or TRBD2 (5 bases each). Germline V gene sequence: CDR1 MNHEY, CDR2 SVGAGI. The CDR3 extends over 15 amino acids. The V and J ends lost 0 bases and 2 bases respectively, with 9 bases between them. The CDR3 coding sequence is TGTGCCAGCAGTTACTCGGGGGAACCCACAGATACGCAGTATTTT. As protein: CASSYSGEPTDTQYF.

The V call is TRBV28, the J call TRBJ2-7; TRBD1 is a possible D gene (5 bases). CDR3 length equals 13 residues. Trimming pared 6 bases from V and 3 bases from J, leaving 12 bases between. Germline CDR1 is MDHEN and CDR2 is SYDVKM. The CDR3 coding sequence is TGTGCCAGCAGCAAGGGGTTCCTCTACGAGCAGTACTTC. Its translation is CASSKGFLYEQYF.

The gene calls are TRBV4-1 and TRBJ2-5; 7 bases align to TRBD1. The V gene's germline CDR1 is MGHRA and CDR2 YSYEKL. This CDR3 region has 16 residues. The V gene end was trimmed by 2 bases and the J gene end by 2 bases; junction bases not matched to a gene: 8. CDR3 sequence reads: CASSQQLNRGQETQYF. In DNA, the CDR3 is TGCGCCAGCAGCCAACAACTAAACAGGGGACAAGAGACCCAGTACTTC.